The table lists the clone carrying this TCR beta chain with many counts. The data were taken from a study of Graves' ophthalmopathy and Graves' hyperthyroidism. Amplified TCR beta CDR3 regions were obtained using RNA transcripts as template. HTBI primers primed a first-round RT-PCR, and a second-round multiplex PCR followed. TCRdb ran MiXCR on the multiplex PCR reads and lists one entry per CDR3 protein. The sample records about 170,000 distinct CDR3 sequences, 30% to 45% being singletons. Germline V lookup: CDR1 MNHNS, CDR2 SASEGT. This CDR3 spans 15 amino acids. V dropped 2 bases and J dropped 6 bases, with 16 bases sitting between them.

The TCR was taken from a woman aged 40 to 50 with Graves' ophthalmopathy. The chain combines TRBV6-1 with TRBJ1-2; the D gene is possibly TRBD1 (6 bases). The sequenced sample was peripheral blood. CDR3 sequence reads: CASSEPDSPWNGYTF. The CDR3 DNA reads as TGTGCCAGCAGTGAACCGGACAGCCCCTGGAATGGCTACACCTTC.